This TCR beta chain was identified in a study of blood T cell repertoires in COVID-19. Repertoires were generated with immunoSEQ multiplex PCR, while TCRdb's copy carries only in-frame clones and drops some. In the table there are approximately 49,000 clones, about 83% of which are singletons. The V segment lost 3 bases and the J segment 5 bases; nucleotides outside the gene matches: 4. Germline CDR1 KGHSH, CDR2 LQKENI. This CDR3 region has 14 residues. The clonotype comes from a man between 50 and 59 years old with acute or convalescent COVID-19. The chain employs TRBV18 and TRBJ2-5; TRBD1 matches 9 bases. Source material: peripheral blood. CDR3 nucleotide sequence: TGTGCCAGCTCACCGGGACAGGGTTCGGAGACCCAGTACTTC. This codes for CASSPGQGSETQYF.